This T cell receptor beta chain was documented in a study of blood T cell repertoires in COVID-19. Looking at the study overall: Collection of acute and convalescent COVID-19 samples took place in the United States, Italy and Spain.

This clone was observed once. This table comes from immunoSEQ multiplex PCR, and its TCRdb copy is limited to in-frame clones, with some not included. The data contain under 75,000 clones, approximately 86% of them seen just once; the ten biggest clones take up about 18%. Specimen: peripheral blood. The receptor was isolated from a woman at least 80 years old with active COVID-19.

The CDR3 protein is CASSLSRGGGLKTQYF. DNA for the CDR3: TGTGCCAGCAGTTTATCGAGGGGGGGCGGGCTCAAGACCCAGTACTTC. J is TRBJ2-5 and V is TRBV27; possibly TRBD2 for D (7 bases). V was shortened by 0 bases and J by 6 bases, with 17 bases between the two germline ends. The germline V gene has CDR1 MNHEY and CDR2 SMNVEV (reference sequence). The CDR3 totals 16 residues.